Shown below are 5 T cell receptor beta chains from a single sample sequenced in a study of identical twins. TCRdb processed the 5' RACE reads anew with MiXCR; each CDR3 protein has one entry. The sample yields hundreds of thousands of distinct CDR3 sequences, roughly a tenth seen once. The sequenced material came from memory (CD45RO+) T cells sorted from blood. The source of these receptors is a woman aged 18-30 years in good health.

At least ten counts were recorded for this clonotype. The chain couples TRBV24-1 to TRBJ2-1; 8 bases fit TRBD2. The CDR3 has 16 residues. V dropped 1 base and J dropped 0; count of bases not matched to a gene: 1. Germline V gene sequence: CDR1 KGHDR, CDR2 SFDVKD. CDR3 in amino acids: CATSDFGTSSYNEQFF. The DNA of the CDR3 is TGTGCCACCAGTGATTTTGGGACTAGCTCCTACAATGAGCAGTTCTTC.

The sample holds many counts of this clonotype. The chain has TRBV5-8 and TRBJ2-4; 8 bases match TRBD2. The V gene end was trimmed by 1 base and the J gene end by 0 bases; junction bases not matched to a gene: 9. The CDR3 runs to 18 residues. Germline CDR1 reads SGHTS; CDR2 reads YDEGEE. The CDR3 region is CASSLFTSGDLAKNIQYF. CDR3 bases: TGTGCCAGCAGCTTGTTTACTAGCGGCGATCTAGCCAAAAACATTCAGTACTTC. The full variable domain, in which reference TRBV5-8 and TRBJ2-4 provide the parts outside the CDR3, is EAGVTQSPTHLIKTRGQQATLRCSPISGHTSVYWYQQALGLGLQFLLWYDEGEERNRGNFPPRFSGRQFPNYSSELNVNALELEDSALYLCASSLFTSGDLAKNIQYFGAGTRLSVL.

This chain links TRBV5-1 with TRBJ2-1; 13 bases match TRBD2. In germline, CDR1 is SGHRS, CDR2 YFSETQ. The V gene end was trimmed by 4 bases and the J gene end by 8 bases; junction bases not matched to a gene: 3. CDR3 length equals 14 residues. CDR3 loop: CASSRTSGSDEQFF. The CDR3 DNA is TGCGCCAGCAGCCGGACTAGCGGGAGCGATGAGCAGTTCTTC.

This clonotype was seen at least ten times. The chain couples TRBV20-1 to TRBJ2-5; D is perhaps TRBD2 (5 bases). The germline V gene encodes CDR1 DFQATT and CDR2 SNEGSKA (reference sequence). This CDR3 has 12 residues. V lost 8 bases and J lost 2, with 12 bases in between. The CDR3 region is CSHRGRQETQYF. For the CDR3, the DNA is TGCAGTCACCGAGGGCGGCAAGAGACCCAGTACTTC.

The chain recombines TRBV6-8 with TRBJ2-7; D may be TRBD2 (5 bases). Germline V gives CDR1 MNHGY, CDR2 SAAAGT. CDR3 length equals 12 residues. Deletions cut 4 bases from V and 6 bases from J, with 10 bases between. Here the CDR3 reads CASSWGEGEQYF. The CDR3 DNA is TGTGCCAGCAGTTGGGGTGAGGGCGAGCAGTACTTC.